Listed below are T cell receptor beta chains from one sample, sequenced in a study of blood T cells in healthy people across ages. TCRdb ran MiXCR on the 5' RACE reads and lists one entry per CDR3 protein. The table includes approximately 290,000 distinct CDR3 sequences, roughly 26% detected once. The specimen sequenced was blood. Receptor source: a woman in her seventies in good health. CDR3s include the opening cysteine and the closing phenylalanine or tryptophan. D genes are given only for firm matches. A clone size is listed for some rows: how often the clone was seen (once, few, many), or a class if it is expanded.

d_gene,v_gene,j_gene,len,abundance,CDR3aa,CDR3nt
TRBD1,TRBV5-1,TRBJ1-6,15,-,CASSLGGQSFSPLHF,TGCGCCAGCAGCTTGGGGGGACAGTCCTTTTCACCCCTCCACTTT
TRBD2,TRBV5-1,TRBJ2-7,12,-,CASGLARYEQYF,TGCGCCAGCGGACTAGCGCGCTACGAGCAGTACTTC
-,TRBV5-6,TRBJ2-3,15,-,CASSLGTMSTDTQYF,TGTGCCAGCAGCTTGGGGACCATGAGCACAGATACGCAGTATTTT
-,TRBV4-1,TRBJ1-1,13,-,CASSQDVTGEAFF,TGCGCCAGCAGCCAAGATGTGACAGGCGAAGCTTTCTTT
-,TRBV6-5,TRBJ2-1,15,few,CASSYSASAYNEQFF,TGTGCCAGCAGTTACTCGGCTTCGGCGTACAATGAGCAGTTCTTC
-,TRBV28,TRBJ1-5,12,-,CALSPGVQPQHF,TGTGCCTTGAGCCCGGGGGTACAGCCCCAGCATTTT
-,TRBV20-1,TRBJ1-4,13,-,CSAPIRTREKLFF,TGCAGTGCTCCTATCCGTACACGGGAAAAACTGTTTTTT
-,TRBV5-6,TRBJ1-3,15,-,CASSFTGSSGNTIYF,TGTGCCAGCAGCTTCACCGGGAGCTCTGGAAACACCATATATTTT
-,TRBV15,TRBJ2-3,16,few,CATSRGGLGQAYTQYF,TGTGCCACCAGCCGTGGGGGTCTTGGTCAGGCATATACGCAGTATTTT
-,TRBV15,TRBJ1-2,16,once,CATSRGGSGANYGYTF,TGTGCCACCAGCAGAGGAGGGAGCGGAGCAAACTATGGCTACACCTTC
-,TRBV28,TRBJ2-3,15,-,CASSRPIRGTDTQCF,TGTGCCAGCAGTCGACCTATTAGGGGCACAGATACGCAGTGTTTT
TRBD2,TRBV11-3,TRBJ2-2,14,-,CASKDGRYTGELFF,TGTGCCAGCAAAGACGGGAGGTACACCGGGGAGCTGTTTTTT
-,TRBV20-1,TRBJ2-5,12,many,CSGRQLAETQYF,TGCAGTGGAAGACAGTTAGCAGAGACCCAGTACTTC
TRBD1,TRBV7-2,TRBJ1-5,15,-,CASSYDRGFGQPQHF,TGTGCCAGCAGCTACGACAGGGGGTTCGGTCAGCCCCAGCATTTT
TRBD2,TRBV7-6,TRBJ2-1,14,-,CASSFGTTYNEQFF,TGTGCCAGCAGCTTTGGGACTACTTACAATGAGCAGTTCTTC
-,TRBV6-2/TRBV6-3,TRBJ2-5,13,few,CASSSGKRETQYF,TGTGCCAGCAGTTCGGGAAAACGGGAGACCCAGTACTTC
TRBD1,TRBV20-1,TRBJ2-4,15,-,CSAHRTGLAKNIQYF,TGCAGTGCTCACCGGACAGGGCTAGCCAAAAACATTCAGTACTTC
-,TRBV9,TRBJ2-1,13,-,CASSVAGDNEQFF,TGTGCCAGCAGCGTCGCAGGGGACAATGAGCAGTTCTTC
TRBD1,TRBV3-1,TRBJ2-5,13,-,CASLRTGVETQYF,TGTGCCAGCCTTCGGACAGGGGTCGAGACCCAGTACTTC
-,TRBV25-1,TRBJ1-4,14,-,CASSAGLIRGKLFF,TGTGCCAGCAGTGCCGGTCTCATAAGGGGAAAACTGTTTTTT
TRBD1,TRBV12-3/TRBV12-4,TRBJ1-3,16,few,CASSSGQGTSGNTIYF,TGTGCCAGCAGTAGTGGACAGGGGACATCTGGAAACACCATATATTTT
-,TRBV27,TRBJ2-1,11,-,CASTLGIRQFF,TGTGCCAGCACGCTAGGAATTAGGCAGTTCTTC
TRBD2,TRBV5-1,TRBJ2-7,17,-,CASSLPSGTSTSYEQYF,TGCGCCAGCAGCCTACCTAGCGGGACCTCAACCTCCTACGAGCAGTACTTC
-,TRBV2,TRBJ2-7,12,-,CASSAVTFEQYF,TGTGCCAGCAGTGCCGTGACGTTCGAGCAGTACTTC
-,TRBV6-6,TRBJ2-2,14,few,CASSYGEDTGELFF,TGTGCCAGCAGTTATGGAGAGGACACCGGGGAGCTGTTTTTT
-,TRBV12-3/TRBV12-4,TRBJ1-1,14,few,CASSPWTEGTEAFF,TGTGCCAGCAGTCCGTGGACAGAGGGCACTGAAGCTTTCTTT